One T cell receptor (beta chain) is described in this entry. Germline CDR1 MDHEN, CDR2 SYDVKM. V gave up 3 bases and J gave up 0 bases, with 11 bases separating them. The CDR3 is 16 amino acids. This specimen belongs to a study of graft-versus-host responses after intestinal transplantation. Only in-frame clones appear in the TCRdb table, and some are missing; sequencing was by immunoSEQ multiplex PCR. The sample consists of about 27,000 clones, around 94% of them appearing once. The sequence was collected from a human patient who received an intestinal transplant, so some T cells may come from the graft donor. The specimen was PBMCs, collected approximately 32 days after intestinal transplant. The chain couples TRBV28 to TRBJ2-2; perhaps TRBD2 as D (5 bases). The CDR3 region has the DNA TGTGCCAGCAGTTTGAGTACTAGACCGAACACCGGGGAGCTGTTTTTT. Protein: CASSLSTRPNTGELFF.